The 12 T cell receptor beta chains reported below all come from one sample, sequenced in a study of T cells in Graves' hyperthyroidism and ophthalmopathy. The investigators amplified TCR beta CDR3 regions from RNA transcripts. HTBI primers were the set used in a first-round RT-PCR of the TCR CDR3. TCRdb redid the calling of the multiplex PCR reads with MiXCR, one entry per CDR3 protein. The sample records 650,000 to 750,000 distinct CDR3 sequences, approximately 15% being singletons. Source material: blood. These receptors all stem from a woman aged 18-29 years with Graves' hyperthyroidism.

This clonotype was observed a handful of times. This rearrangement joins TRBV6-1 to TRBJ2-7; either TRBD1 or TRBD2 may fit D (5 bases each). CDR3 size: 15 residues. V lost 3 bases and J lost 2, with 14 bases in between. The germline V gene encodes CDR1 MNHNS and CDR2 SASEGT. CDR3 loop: CASSDGTRPPYEQYF. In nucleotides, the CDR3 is TGTGCCAGCAGTGACGGGACCCGACCCCCCTACGAGCAGTACTTC.

CDR3 coding DNA: TGTGCCTTGGGTGGGCGGCCTGAGTTCTTC. Translating gives CALGGRPEFF. This rearrangement joins TRBV30 to TRBJ2-1; D gene unclear. The V gene's germline CDR1 is GTSNPN and CDR2 SVGIG (reference sequence). V was pared by 7 bases and J by 14 bases, with 15 bases between. The CDR3 totals 10 residues.

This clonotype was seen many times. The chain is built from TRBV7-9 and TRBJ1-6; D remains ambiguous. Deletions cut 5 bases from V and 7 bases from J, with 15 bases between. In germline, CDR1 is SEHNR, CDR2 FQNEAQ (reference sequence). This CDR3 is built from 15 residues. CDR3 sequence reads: CASSDWTSENSPLHF. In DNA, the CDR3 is TGTGCCAGCAGCGATTGGACGTCCGAAAATTCACCCCTCCACTTT.

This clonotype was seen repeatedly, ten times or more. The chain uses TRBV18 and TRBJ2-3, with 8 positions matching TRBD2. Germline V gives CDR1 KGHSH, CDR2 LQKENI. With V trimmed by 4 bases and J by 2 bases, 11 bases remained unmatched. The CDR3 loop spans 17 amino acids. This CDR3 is CASSHTEGLVSTDTQYF. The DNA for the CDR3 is TGTGCCAGCTCACACACGGAGGGACTAGTTTCCACAGATACGCAGTATTTT.

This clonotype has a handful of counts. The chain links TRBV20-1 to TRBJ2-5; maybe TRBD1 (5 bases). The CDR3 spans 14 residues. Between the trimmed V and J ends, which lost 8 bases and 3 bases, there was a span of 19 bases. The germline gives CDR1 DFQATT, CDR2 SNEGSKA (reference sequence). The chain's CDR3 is CSSPTDAGKETQYF. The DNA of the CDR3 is TGCAGTTCTCCGACTGACGCAGGGAAAGAGACCCAGTACTTC.

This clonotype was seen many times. CDR3 region: CASSLSGLAGMEGELFF. The DNA of the CDR3 is TGTGCCAGCAGTTTATCCGGGCTAGCGGGAATGGAGGGGGAGCTGTTTTTT. The chain links TRBV28 to TRBJ2-2; 9 bases match TRBD2. Germline CDR1 reads MDHEN; CDR2 reads SYDVKM. Trimming cost V 1 base and J 8 bases; bases outside gene matches: 11. The CDR3 contains 17 residues. The variable domain in full, completed from reference TRBV28 and TRBJ2-2, reads DVKVTQSSRYLVKRTGEKVFLECVQDMDHENMFWYRQDPGLGLRLIYFSYDVKMKEKGDIPEGYSVSREKKERFSLILESASTNQTSMYLCASSLSGLAGMEGELFFGEGSRLTVL.

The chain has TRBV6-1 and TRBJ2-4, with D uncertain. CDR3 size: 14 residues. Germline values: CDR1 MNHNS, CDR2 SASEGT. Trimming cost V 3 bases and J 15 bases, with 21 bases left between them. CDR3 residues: CASSDPPYVERGYF. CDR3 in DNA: TGTGCCAGCAGTGACCCACCCTATGTAGAAAGAGGGTACTTC.

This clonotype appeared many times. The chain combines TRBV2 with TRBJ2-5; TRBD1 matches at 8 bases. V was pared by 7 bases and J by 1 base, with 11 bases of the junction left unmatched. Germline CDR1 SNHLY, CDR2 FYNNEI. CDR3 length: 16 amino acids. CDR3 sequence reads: CASNPTGTGFQETQYF. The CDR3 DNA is TGTGCCAGCAACCCCACCGGGACAGGCTTCCAAGAGACCCAGTACTTC. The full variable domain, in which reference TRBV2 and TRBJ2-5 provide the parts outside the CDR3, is EPEVTQTPSHQVTQMGQEVILRCVPISNHLYFYWYRQILGQKVEFLVSFYNNEISEKSEIFDDQFSVERPDGSNFTLKIRSTKLEDSAMYFCASNPTGTGFQETQYFGPGTRLLVL.

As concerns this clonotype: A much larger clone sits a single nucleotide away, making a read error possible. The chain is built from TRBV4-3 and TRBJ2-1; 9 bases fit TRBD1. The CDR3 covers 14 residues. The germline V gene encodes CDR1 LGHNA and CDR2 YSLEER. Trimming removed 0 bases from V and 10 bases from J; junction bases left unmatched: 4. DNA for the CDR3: TGCGCCAGCAGCCAAGAGCGGGACAGGGACGAGCAGTTCTTC. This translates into CASSQERDRDEQFF.

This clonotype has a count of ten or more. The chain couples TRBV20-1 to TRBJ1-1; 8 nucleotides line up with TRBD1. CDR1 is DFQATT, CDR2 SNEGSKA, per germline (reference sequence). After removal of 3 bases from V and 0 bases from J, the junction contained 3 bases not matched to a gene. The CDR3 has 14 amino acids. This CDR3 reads CSARGTGLNTEAFF. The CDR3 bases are TGCAGTGCTAGGGGGACAGGACTGAACACTGAAGCTTTCTTT.

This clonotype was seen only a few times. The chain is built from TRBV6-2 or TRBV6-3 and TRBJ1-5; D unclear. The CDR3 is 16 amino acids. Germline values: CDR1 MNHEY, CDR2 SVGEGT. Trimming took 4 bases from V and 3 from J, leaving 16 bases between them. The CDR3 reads CASSLVRGFVNQPQHF. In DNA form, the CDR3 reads TGTGCCAGCAGTTTGGTGAGAGGGTTCGTCAATCAGCCCCAGCATTTT.

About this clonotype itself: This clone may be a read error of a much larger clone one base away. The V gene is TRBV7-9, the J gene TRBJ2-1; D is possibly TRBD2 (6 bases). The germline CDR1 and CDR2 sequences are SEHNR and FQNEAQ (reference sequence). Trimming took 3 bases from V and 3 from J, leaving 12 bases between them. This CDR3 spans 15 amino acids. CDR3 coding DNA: TGTGCCAGCAGCTTCCATAGCGGCCTCTACAATGAGCAGTTCTTC. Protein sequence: CASSFHSGLYNEQFF. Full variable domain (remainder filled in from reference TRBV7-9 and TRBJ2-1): DTGVSQNPRHKITKRGQNVTFRCDPISEHNRLYWYRQTLGQGPEFLTYFQNEAQLEKSRLLSDRFSAERPKGSFSTLEIQRTEQGDSAMYLCASSFHSGLYNEQFFGPGTRLTVL.